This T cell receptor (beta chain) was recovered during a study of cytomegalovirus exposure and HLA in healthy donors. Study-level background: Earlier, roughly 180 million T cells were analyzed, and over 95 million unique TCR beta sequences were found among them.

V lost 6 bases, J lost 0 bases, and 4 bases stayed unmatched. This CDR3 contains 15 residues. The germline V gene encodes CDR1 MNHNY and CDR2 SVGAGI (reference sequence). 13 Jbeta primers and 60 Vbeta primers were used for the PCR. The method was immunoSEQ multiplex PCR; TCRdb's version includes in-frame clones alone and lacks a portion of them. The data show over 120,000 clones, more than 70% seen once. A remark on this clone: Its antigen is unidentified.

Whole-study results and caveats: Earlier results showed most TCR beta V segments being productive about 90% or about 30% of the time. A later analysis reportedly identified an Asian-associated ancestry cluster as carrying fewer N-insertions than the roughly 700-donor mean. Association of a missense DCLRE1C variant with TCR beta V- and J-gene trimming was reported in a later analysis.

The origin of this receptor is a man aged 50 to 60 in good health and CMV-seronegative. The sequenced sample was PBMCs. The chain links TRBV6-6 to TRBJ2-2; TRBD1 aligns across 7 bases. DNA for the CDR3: TGTGCCAGCAGCCCCGGACAGGCGAACACCGGGGAGCTGTTTTTT. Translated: CASSPGQANTGELFF.